Listed below are T cell receptor beta chains from one sample, sequenced in a study of cytomegalovirus exposure and HLA in healthy donors. This table comes from immunoSEQ multiplex PCR, and its TCRdb copy is limited to in-frame clones, with some not included. The sample lists 100,000 to 120,000 clones, over 65% occurring once. The sequencing sample was made of PBMCs. These receptors originate from a man aged 40-50 years in good health and CMV-seropositive. The CDR3 runs from the conserved cysteine through the conserved F or W. A D gene is named only where the DNA matches it firmly. Expanded clones get a size class; other rows say once, few or many, or leave the size out.

size: -
V: TRBV4-1
J: TRBJ2-5
D: -
CDR3: CASSQGLVETQYF
DNA: TGCGCCAGCAGCCAAGGACTAGTGGAGACCCAGTACTTC

size: -
V: TRBV19
J: TRBJ2-1
D: TRBD1
CDR3: CASQFGTAQGEQFF
DNA: TGTGCCAGTCAGTTTGGGACAGCTCAGGGTGAGCAGTTCTTC

size: -
V: TRBV6-1
J: TRBJ2-2
D: TRBD1
CDR3: CASNRDRGDTGELFF
DNA: TGTGCCAGCAATAGGGACAGGGGAGACACCGGGGAGCTGTTTTTT

size: -
V: TRBV7-3
J: TRBJ2-1
D: TRBD2
CDR3: CASSLRLAGGLDEQFF
DNA: TGTGCCAGCAGCTTACGACTAGCGGGAGGGTTAGATGAGCAGTTCTTC

size: once
V: TRBV30
J: TRBJ1-2
D: -
CDR3: CAGANYGYTF
DNA: TGTGCAGGGGCGAACTATGGCTACACCTTC

size: -
V: TRBV30
J: TRBJ1-4
D: -
CDR3: CAWSVQLEKLFF
DNA: TGTGCCTGGAGTGTACAGCTTGAAAAACTGTTTTTT

size: -
V: TRBV25-1
J: TRBJ1-1
D: TRBD1
CDR3: CASSPPRGRKTEAFF
DNA: TGTGCCAGCAGCCCTCCCAGGGGGCGGAAGACTGAAGCTTTCTTT

size: -
V: TRBV2
J: TRBJ2-7
D: -
CDR3: CASSGRQGTTYEQYF
DNA: TGTGCCAGCAGTGGTAGGCAGGGGACAACCTACGAGCAGTACTTC

size: once
V: TRBV30
J: TRBJ1-5
D: -
CDR3: CAWSVPNQPQHF
DNA: TGTGCCTGGAGTGTTCCTAATCAGCCCCAGCATTTT

size: -
V: TRBV6-4
J: TRBJ1-2
D: -
CDR3: CASSGAGGQGGYTF
DNA: TGTGCCAGCAGTGGAGCGGGCGGGCAAGGTGGCTACACCTTC

size: -
V: TRBV11-3
J: TRBJ2-2
D: TRBD2
CDR3: CASSLLAGENTGELFF
DNA: TGTGCCAGCAGCTTGTTAGCGGGAGAAAACACCGGGGAGCTGTTTTTT

size: -
V: TRBV18
J: TRBJ1-5
D: -
CDR3: CASSPGGRGQPQHF
DNA: TGTGCCAGCTCACCAGGGGGGAGGGGTCAGCCCCAGCATTTT

size: once
V: TRBV5-1
J: TRBJ2-5
D: TRBD2
CDR3: CASSLAHSGSFETQYF
DNA: TGCGCCAGCAGCTTGGCCCATAGCGGGAGTTTCGAGACCCAGTACTTC

size: -
V: TRBV5-8
J: TRBJ2-2
D: -
CDR3: CASSTRAEVDLRDTGELFF
DNA: TGTGCCAGCAGCACTCGAGCGGAAGTAGACTTAAGGGACACCGGGGAGCTGTTTTTT

size: -
V: TRBV6-1
J: TRBJ2-7
D: TRBD2
CDR3: CASSPGLPYEQYF
DNA: TGTGCCAGCAGCCCGGGACTACCCTACGAGCAGTACTTC

size: -
V: TRBV28
J: TRBJ2-7
D: TRBD1
CDR3: CASNSLPNRGSSYEQYF
DNA: TGTGCCAGCAACTCTCTCCCCAACAGGGGGAGCTCCTACGAGCAGTACTTC

size: -
V: TRBV2
J: TRBJ2-1
D: TRBD1
CDR3: CASSVRDSRLGDEQFF
DNA: TGTGCCAGCAGTGTGAGGGACAGCCGATTAGGCGATGAGCAGTTCTTC

size: -
V: TRBV7-3
J: TRBJ2-1
D: TRBD2
CDR3: CASSLGLAEYNEQFF
DNA: TGTGCCAGCAGCTTAGGACTAGCGGAGTACAATGAGCAGTTCTTC

size: -
V: TRBV9
J: TRBJ2-2
D: -
CDR3: CASSDEVGAGELFF
DNA: TGTGCCAGCTCCGACGAGGTGGGAGCCGGGGAGCTGTTTTTT

size: -
V: TRBV2
J: TRBJ2-1
D: TRBD1
CDR3: CASSLVPGQGLEQFF
DNA: TGTGCCAGCAGTCTAGTCCCGGGACAGGGCCTTGAGCAGTTCTTC

size: -
V: TRBV5-6
J: TRBJ1-5
D: -
CDR3: CASSATHKGGQGNQPQHF
DNA: TGTGCCAGCAGCGCTACCCACAAGGGAGGCCAGGGCAATCAGCCCCAGCATTTT

size: once
V: TRBV6-4
J: TRBJ2-3
D: -
CDR3: CASRQDSRPTDTQYF
DNA: TGTGCCAGCCGGCAGGACAGCCGACCCACAGATACGCAGTATTTT

size: -
V: TRBV21-1
J: TRBJ2-7
D: -
CDR3: CASSTLHRGLDEQYF
DNA: TGTGCCAGCAGCACCCTTCACAGGGGGCTCGACGAGCAGTACTTC

size: once
V: TRBV14
J: TRBJ1-5
D: -
CDR3: CASSQDLFQPQHF
DNA: TGTGCCAGCAGCCAAGATCTATTTCAGCCCCAGCATTTT

size: -
V: TRBV28
J: TRBJ2-7
D: -
CDR3: CASSSPKAGVAEQYF
DNA: TGTGCCAGCAGTTCCCCAAAGGCAGGCGTGGCCGAGCAGTACTTC

size: -
V: TRBV30
J: TRBJ1-1
D: -
CDR3: CAWSTPRGNTEAFF
DNA: TGTGCCTGGAGCACCCCCAGGGGGAACACTGAAGCTTTCTTT

size: once
V: TRBV6-4
J: TRBJ1-2
D: -
CDR3: CASDTVSYGYTF
DNA: TGTGCCAGCGACACAGTATCCTATGGCTACACCTTC

size: few
V: TRBV19
J: TRBJ1-1
D: -
CDR3: CASRGRTAKNTEAFF
DNA: TGTGCCAGTAGGGGACGGACAGCTAAGAACACTGAAGCTTTCTTT

size: -
V: TRBV7-2
J: TRBJ2-5
D: -
CDR3: CASSLLGAKTQYF
DNA: TGTGCCAGCAGCTTATTGGGGGCTAAGACCCAGTACTTC

size: -
V: TRBV7-9
J: TRBJ2-5
D: TRBD2
CDR3: CSSSSGTSGGARQETQYF
DNA: TGTTCCAGCAGCTCCGGGACTAGCGGGGGGGCCAGGCAAGAGACCCAGTACTTC

size: few
V: TRBV4-3
J: TRBJ1-1
D: -
CDR3: CASSHRDRLNTEAFF
DNA: TGCGCCAGCAGCCACCGCGACAGGCTGAACACTGAAGCTTTCTTT

size: -
V: TRBV11-2
J: TRBJ2-1
D: -
CDR3: CASSSRGGSHNEQFF
DNA: TGTGCCAGCAGCTCAAGGGGAGGCAGCCACAATGAGCAGTTCTTC

size: -
V: TRBV7-9
J: TRBJ1-1
D: -
CDR3: CASSADRNTEAFF
DNA: TGTGCCAGCAGCGCCGACAGGAACACTGAAGCTTTCTTT

size: few
V: TRBV10-3
J: TRBJ2-3
D: -
CDR3: CATGGTETDTQYF
DNA: TGTGCCACTGGAGGGACAGAGACAGATACGCAGTATTTT

size: once
V: TRBV4-2
J: TRBJ1-2
D: -
CDR3: CASSQGPAANYGYTF
DNA: TGTGCCAGCAGCCAAGGCCCAGCGGCTAACTATGGCTACACCTTC

size: -
V: TRBV15
J: TRBJ2-5
D: TRBD2
CDR3: CATSRVRKTSGGVETQYF
DNA: TGTGCCACCAGCAGAGTCCGGAAGACTAGCGGGGGCGTGGAGACCCAGTACTTC

size: once
V: TRBV11-3
J: TRBJ2-7
D: -
CDR3: CASSLDSTHEQYF
DNA: TGTGCCAGCAGCTTGGACAGTACCCACGAGCAGTACTTC

size: few
V: TRBV2
J: TRBJ2-1
D: -
CDR3: CASSGRRGSYNEQFF
DNA: TGTGCCAGCAGTGGTAGACGGGGTTCCTACAATGAGCAGTTCTTC

size: -
V: TRBV5-5
J: TRBJ1-6
D: TRBD1
CDR3: CASSTGTESSPPHF
DNA: TGTGCCAGCAGTACCGGGACAGAGAGTTCACCCCCCCACTTT

size: -
V: TRBV6-1
J: TRBJ1-5
D: TRBD1
CDR3: CASSAQGVHQPQHF
DNA: TGTGCCAGCAGTGCCCAGGGGGTCCATCAGCCCCAGCATTTT

size: -
V: TRBV4-3
J: TRBJ2-7
D: TRBD1
CDR3: CASSQETTGISYEQYF
DNA: TGCGCCAGCAGCCAAGAAACGACAGGGATATCCTACGAGCAGTACTTC

size: -
V: TRBV6-7
J: TRBJ2-6
D: -
CDR3: CASSSSGHLISGANGLTF
DNA: TGTGCCAGCAGTTCGTCGGGACACTTGATCTCTGGGGCCAACGGCCTGACTTTC

size: -
V: TRBV7-9
J: TRBJ1-3
D: -
CDR3: CASSHRASGNTIYF
DNA: TGTGCCAGCAGTCACAGGGCGTCTGGAAACACCATATATTTT

size: once
V: TRBV28
J: TRBJ2-5
D: TRBD2
CDR3: CASRLAGAGETQYF
DNA: TGTGCCAGCAGGCTAGCGGGAGCCGGAGAGACCCAGTACTTC

size: -
V: TRBV4-1
J: TRBJ2-7
D: -
CDR3: CASSQVQDRSEQYF
DNA: TGCGCCAGCAGCCAAGTACAGGACCGCTCCGAGCAGTACTTC

size: -
V: TRBV28
J: TRBJ2-1
D: -
CDR3: CASSLGGGRNPNEQFF
DNA: TGTGCCAGCAGTTTAGGTGGAGGGCGGAATCCCAATGAGCAGTTCTTC

size: -
V: TRBV14
J: TRBJ2-2
D: TRBD2
CDR3: CASSPLAGGKEGELFF
DNA: TGTGCCAGCAGCCCCTTAGCGGGGGGAAAGGAAGGGGAGCTGTTTTTT

size: -
V: TRBV5-6
J: TRBJ1-6
D: TRBD1
CDR3: CASSLGQGNMNSPLHF
DNA: TGTGCCAGCAGCTTGGGACAGGGCAATATGAATTCACCCCTCCACTTT

size: -
V: TRBV18
J: TRBJ2-3
D: -
CDR3: CASSQQGGSTDTQYF
DNA: TGTGCCAGCTCACAACAGGGGGGGAGCACAGATACGCAGTATTTT

size: -
V: TRBV21-1
J: TRBJ1-2
D: -
CDR3: CASSKKGTKGLANYGYTF
DNA: TGTGCCAGCAGCAAAAAGGGGACAAAAGGCCTAGCTAACTATGGCTACACCTTC

size: once
V: TRBV11-3
J: TRBJ2-7
D: -
CDR3: CASSLSNYEQYF
DNA: TGTGCCAGCAGCTTATCCAATTACGAGCAGTACTTC

size: -
V: TRBV29-1
J: TRBJ2-3
D: TRBD2
CDR3: CSVLRPGLAGPGDTQYF
DNA: TGCAGCGTTCTCAGACCGGGGCTAGCGGGGCCGGGGGATACGCAGTATTTT

size: -
V: TRBV28
J: TRBJ1-2
D: TRBD1
CDR3: CASSPGTGVPNYGYTF
DNA: TGTGCCAGCAGCCCCGGGACAGGGGTTCCCAACTATGGCTACACCTTC

size: -
V: TRBV28
J: TRBJ2-5
D: TRBD2
CDR3: CASSLGFSGGQETQYF
DNA: TGTGCCAGCAGTTTGGGTTTTAGCGGGGGACAAGAGACCCAGTACTTC

size: -
V: TRBV11-1
J: TRBJ2-3
D: -
CDR3: CASSGGDRRSTDTQYF
DNA: TGTGCCAGCAGCGGGGGGGACAGGAGAAGCACAGATACGCAGTATTTT

size: -
V: TRBV21-1
J: TRBJ2-7
D: -
CDR3: CASTLDSEQYF
DNA: TGTGCCAGCACCCTGGACAGTGAGCAGTACTTC

size: -
V: TRBV7-8
J: TRBJ1-1
D: -
CDR3: CASSWREGVTEAFF
DNA: TGTGCCAGCAGCTGGCGGGAAGGCGTCACTGAAGCTTTCTTT

size: -
V: TRBV15
J: TRBJ1-4
D: -
CDR3: CATSRDRGGATKEKLFF
DNA: TGTGCCACCAGCAGAGATAGGGGGGGTGCAACTAAAGAAAAACTGTTTTTT

size: -
V: TRBV10-3
J: TRBJ2-7
D: -
CDR3: CAISVAYEQYF
DNA: TGTGCCATCAGTGTCGCCTACGAGCAGTACTTC

size: -
V: TRBV19
J: TRBJ2-5
D: TRBD2
CDR3: CASSWASGGTETQYF
DNA: TGTGCCAGTAGTTGGGCTAGCGGGGGCACAGAGACCCAGTACTTC